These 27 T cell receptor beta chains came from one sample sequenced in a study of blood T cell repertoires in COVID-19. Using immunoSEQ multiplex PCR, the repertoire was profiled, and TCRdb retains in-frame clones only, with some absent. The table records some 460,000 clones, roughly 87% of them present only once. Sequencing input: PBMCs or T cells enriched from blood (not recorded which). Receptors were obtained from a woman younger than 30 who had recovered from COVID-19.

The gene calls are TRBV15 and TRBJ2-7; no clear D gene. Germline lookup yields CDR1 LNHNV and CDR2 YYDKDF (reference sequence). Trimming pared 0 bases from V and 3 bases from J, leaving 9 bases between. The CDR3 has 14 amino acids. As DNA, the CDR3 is TGTGCCACCAGCAGAGAGGCCATGAACTACGAGCAGTACTTC. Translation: CATSREAMNYEQYF.

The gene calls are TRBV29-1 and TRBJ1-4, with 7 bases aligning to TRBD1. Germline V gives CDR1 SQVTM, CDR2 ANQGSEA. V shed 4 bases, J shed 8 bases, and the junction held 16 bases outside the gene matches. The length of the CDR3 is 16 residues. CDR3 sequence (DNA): TGCAGCGTTGCTACGCTAGGGAAGGGGGCGGGAGAAAAACTGTTTTTT. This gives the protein CSVATLGKGAGEKLFF.

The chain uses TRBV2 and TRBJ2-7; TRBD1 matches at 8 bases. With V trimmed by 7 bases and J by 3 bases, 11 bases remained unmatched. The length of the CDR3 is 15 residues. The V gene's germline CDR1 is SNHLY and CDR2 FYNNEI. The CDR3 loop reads CASKIGQGRYYEQYF. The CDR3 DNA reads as TGTGCCAGCAAAATAGGACAGGGCCGATACTACGAGCAGTACTTC.

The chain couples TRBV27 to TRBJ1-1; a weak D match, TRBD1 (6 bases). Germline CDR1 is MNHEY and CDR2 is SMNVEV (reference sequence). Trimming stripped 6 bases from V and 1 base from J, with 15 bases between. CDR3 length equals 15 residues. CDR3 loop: CASRPIQGTNTEAFF. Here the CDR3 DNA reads TGTGCCAGCAGGCCTATACAGGGAACGAACACTGAAGCTTTCTTT.

The CDR3 region has the DNA TGCAGCGGAGGGGAGGGAGACGAGCAGTACTTC. Its protein product is CSGGEGDEQYF. The genes are TRBV29-1 and TRBJ2-7; TRBD2 agrees at 7 bases. The CDR3 is 11 amino acids. After removal of 7 bases from V and 5 bases from J, the junction contained 5 bases not matched to a gene. The germline V gene has CDR1 SQVTM and CDR2 ANQGSEA.

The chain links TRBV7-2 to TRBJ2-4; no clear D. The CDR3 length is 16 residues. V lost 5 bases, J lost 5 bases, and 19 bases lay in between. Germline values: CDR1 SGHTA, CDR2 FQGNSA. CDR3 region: CASSLRWSNSQNIQYF. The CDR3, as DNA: TGTGCCAGCAGCCTTCGATGGTCTAATAGCCAAAACATTCAGTACTTC.

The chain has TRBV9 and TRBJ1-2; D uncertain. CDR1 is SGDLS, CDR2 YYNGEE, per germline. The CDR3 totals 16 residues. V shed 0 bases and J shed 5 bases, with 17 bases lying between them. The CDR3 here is CASSVAGNPPLYGYTF. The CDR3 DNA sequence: TGTGCCAGCAGCGTAGCGGGGAACCCTCCCCTTTATGGCTACACCTTC.

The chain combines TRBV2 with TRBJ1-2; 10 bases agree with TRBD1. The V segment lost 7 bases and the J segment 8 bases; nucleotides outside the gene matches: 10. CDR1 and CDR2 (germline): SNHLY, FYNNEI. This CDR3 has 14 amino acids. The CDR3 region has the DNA TGTGCCAGCACTTGGGACAGGGGTCCTGGGGGCTACACCTTC. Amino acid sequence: CASTWDRGPGGYTF.

CDR3 region: CASSESGGPRETQYF. CDR3 bases: TGTGCCAGCAGCGAAAGCGGGGGGCCCAGGGAGACCCAGTACTTC. V is TRBV7-7 and J is TRBJ2-5; 9 bases are shared with TRBD2. The CDR3 covers 15 residues. Per germline, CDR1 SSHAT and CDR2 FNYEAQ (reference sequence). The junction had 9 bases not matched to a gene; V was cut back by 5 bases and J by 5 bases.

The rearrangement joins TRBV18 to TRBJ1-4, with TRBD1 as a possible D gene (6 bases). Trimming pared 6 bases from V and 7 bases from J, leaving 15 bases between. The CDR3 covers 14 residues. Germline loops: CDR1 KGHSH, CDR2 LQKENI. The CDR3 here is CASSIQGGGEKLFF. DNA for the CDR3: TGTGCCAGCTCCATACAGGGTGGTGGTGAAAAACTGTTTTTT.

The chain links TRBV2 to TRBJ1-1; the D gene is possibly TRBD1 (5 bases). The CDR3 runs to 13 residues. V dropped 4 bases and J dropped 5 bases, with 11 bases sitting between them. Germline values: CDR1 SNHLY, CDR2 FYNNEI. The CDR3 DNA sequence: TGTGCCAGCAGTGCAGAGACAGTAACTGAAGCTTTCTTT. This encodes CASSAETVTEAFF.

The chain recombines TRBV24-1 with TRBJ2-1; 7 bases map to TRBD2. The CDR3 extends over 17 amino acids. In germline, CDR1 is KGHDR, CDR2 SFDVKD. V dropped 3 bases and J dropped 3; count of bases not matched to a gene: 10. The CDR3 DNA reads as TGTGCCACCAGTGATCCCTCGGGGGGAACCCTCTACAATGAGCAGTTCTTC. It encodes CATSDPSGGTLYNEQFF.

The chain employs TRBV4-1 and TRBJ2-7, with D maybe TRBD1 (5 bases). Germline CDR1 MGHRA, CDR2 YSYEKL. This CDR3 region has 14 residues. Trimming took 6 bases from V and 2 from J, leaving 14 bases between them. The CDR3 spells CASRPTVTTYEQYF. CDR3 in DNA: TGCGCCAGCAGACCGACAGTGACCACCTACGAGCAGTACTTC.

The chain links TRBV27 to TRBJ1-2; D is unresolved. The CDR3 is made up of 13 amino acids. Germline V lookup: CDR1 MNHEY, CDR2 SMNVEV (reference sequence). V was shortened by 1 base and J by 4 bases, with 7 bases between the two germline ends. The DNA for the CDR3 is TGTGCCAGCAGTTTATTGGGGAGCTATGGCTACACCTTC. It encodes CASSLLGSYGYTF.

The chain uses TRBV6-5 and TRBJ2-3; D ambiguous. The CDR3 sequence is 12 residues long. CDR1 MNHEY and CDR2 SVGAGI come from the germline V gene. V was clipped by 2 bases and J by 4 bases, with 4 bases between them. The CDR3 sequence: CASSYQADTQYF. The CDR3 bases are TGTGCCAGCAGTTACCAGGCAGATACGCAGTATTTT.

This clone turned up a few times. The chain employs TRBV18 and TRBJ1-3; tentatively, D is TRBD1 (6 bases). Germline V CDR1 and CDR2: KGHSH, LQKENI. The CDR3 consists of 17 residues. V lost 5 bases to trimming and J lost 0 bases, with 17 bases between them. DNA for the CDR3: TGTGCCAGCTCAATTCGGACAGCCACTGACTCTGGAAACACCATATATTTT. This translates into CASSIRTATDSGNTIYF.

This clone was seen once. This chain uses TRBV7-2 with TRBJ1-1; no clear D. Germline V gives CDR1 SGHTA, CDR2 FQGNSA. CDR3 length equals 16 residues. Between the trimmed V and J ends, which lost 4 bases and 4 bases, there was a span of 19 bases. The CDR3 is CASSSQTRAEGTEAFF. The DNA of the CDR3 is TGTGCCAGCAGCTCCCAGACCCGAGCCGAGGGCACTGAAGCTTTCTTT. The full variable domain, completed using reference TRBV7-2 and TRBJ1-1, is GAGVSQSPSNKVTEKGKDVELRCDPISGHTALYWYRQSLGQGLEFLIYFQGNSAPDKSGLPSDRFSAERTGGSVSTLTIQRTQQEDSAVYLCASSSQTRAEGTEAFFGQGTRLTVV.

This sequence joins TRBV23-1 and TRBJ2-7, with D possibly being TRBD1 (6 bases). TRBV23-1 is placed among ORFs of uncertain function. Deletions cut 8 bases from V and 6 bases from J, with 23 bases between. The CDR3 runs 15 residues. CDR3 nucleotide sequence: TGCGCCAGCCCCCAAAGGGGACAAGGGATCAGCGAGCAGTACTTC. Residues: CASPQRGQGISEQYF.

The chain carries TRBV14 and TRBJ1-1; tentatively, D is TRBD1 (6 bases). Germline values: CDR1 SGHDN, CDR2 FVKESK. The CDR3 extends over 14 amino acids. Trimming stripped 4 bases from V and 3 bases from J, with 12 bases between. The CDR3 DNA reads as TGTGCCAGCAGCCGGGACACTACCTACACTGAAGCTTTCTTT. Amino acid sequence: CASSRDTTYTEAFF. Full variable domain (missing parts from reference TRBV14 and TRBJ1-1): EAGVTQFPSHSVIEKGQTVTLRCDPISGHDNLYWYRRVMGKEIKFLLHFVKESKQDESGMPNNRFLAERTGGTYSTLKVQPAELEDSGVYFCASSRDTTYTEAFFGQGTRLTVV.

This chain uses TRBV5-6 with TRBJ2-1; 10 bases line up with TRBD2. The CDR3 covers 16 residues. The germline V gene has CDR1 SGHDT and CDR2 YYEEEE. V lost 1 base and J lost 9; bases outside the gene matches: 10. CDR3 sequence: CASSLMASGGSGEQFF. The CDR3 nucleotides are TGTGCCAGCAGCTTGATGGCTAGCGGGGGCTCTGGTGAGCAGTTCTTC.

The CDR3 DNA follows: TGTGCCATCAGTGAGTCGGTAATAGAATACTACTATGGCTACACCTTC. Translated: CAISESVIEYYYGYTF. The gene calls are TRBV10-3 and TRBJ1-2; no firm D call. This CDR3 region has 16 residues. Trimming took off 0 bases at V and 3 bases at J, with 14 bases between the two ends. The germline CDR1 and CDR2 sequences are ENHRY and SYGVKD.

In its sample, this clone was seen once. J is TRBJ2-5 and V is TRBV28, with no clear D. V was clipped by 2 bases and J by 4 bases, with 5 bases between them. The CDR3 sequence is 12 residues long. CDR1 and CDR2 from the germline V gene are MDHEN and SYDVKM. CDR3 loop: CASSLTGETQYF. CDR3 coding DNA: TGTGCCAGCAGTTTAACCGGAGAGACCCAGTACTTC.

The CDR3: CASSFTREFYEQYF. As DNA, the CDR3 is TGTGCCAGCAGCTTTACGAGGGAATTCTACGAGCAGTACTTC. The chain couples TRBV6-5 to TRBJ2-7, with D perhaps matching TRBD2 (5 bases). The CDR3 totals 14 residues. Trimming pared 6 bases from V and 3 bases from J, leaving 15 bases between. The germline gives CDR1 MNHEY, CDR2 SVGAGI.

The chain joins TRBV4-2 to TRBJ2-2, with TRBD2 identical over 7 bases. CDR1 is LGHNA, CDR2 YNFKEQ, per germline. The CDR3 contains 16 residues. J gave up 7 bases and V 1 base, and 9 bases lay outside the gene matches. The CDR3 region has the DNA TGTGCCAGCAGCCAAGTAGGCGGGGGATACTACGGGGAGCTGTTTTTT. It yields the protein CASSQVGGGYYGELFF.

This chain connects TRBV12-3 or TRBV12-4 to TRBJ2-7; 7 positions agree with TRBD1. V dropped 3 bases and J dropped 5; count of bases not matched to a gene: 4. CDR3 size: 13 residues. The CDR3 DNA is TGTGCCAGCAGTTTTGGGCAGGGGGACGAGCAGTACTTC. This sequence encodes CASSFGQGDEQYF.

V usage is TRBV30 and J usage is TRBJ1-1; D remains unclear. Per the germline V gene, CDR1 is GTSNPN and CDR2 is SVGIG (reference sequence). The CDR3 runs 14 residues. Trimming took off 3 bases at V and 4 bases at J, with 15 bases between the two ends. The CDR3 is CAWSRGGFVTEAFF. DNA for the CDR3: TGTGCCTGGAGCCGGGGAGGTTTTGTCACTGAAGCTTTCTTT.

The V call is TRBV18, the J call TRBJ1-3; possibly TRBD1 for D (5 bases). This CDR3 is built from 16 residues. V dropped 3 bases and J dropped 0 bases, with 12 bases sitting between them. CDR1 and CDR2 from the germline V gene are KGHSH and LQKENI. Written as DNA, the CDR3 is TGTGCCAGCTCACCGGTTCACAGGCACTCTGGAAACACCATATATTTT. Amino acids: CASSPVHRHSGNTIYF.